This entry describes one T cell receptor beta chain. The record originates from a study of blood T cell repertoires in COVID-19. The overall study: The cDNA or gDNA used as material had been derived from T cells, B-cell-depleted T cells, or PBMCs.

Source study methods: Estimation of nucleated cell counts relied on the amplification of reference gene primers. Only in-frame clones appear in the TCRdb table, and some are missing; sequencing was by immunoSEQ multiplex PCR. Clone size and V and J calls were adopted from that table, with D and trimming inferred from the DNA. This repertoire shows 68,000 or so clones, around four fifths found once; its top ten account for around a tenth. The germline CDR1 and CDR2 sequences are SGHRS and YFSETQ. Trimming at V came to 4 bases and at J to 4 bases, leaving 13 bases not matched to a gene. The CDR3 consists of 16 residues.

This TCR derives from a woman aged 50 to 60 with acute or convalescent COVID-19. J is TRBJ1-2 and V is TRBV5-1; 7 bases match TRBD1. Material: peripheral blood. CDR3 sequence (DNA): TGCGCCAGCAGCGTGGAATCAGGGGGAGGCGGCTATGGCTACACCTTC. Its translation is CASSVESGGGGYGYTF.